This T cell receptor beta chain was obtained from a study of T-cell reconstitution after alpha-beta-depleted transplantation in children. The study, taken as a whole, reports: Reported findings indicate that, about two months after transplant, alpha-beta T cells came from several hundred expanded clones, which were derived from non-depleted graft cells. Some patients owed their high day-60 TCRbeta diversity to surviving recipient T cells and thymic progenitors. Diversity and T-cell counts at one year after transplant derived mostly from new T cells.

The authors prepared the TCRbeta library with unique molecular identifiers. TCRdb re-called the PCR reads with MiXCR, one entry per CDR3 protein. The sample consists of about 440,000 distinct CDR3 sequences, 43% of them appearing once. On this clonotype itself: No antigen is known for it.

V lost 3 bases, J lost 2 bases, and 8 bases lay in between. The CDR3 length is 14 residues. The clonotype was recovered from a girl aged 2 to 9 with aplastic anemia, due to receive a stem cell transplant. The sequencing here drew on PBMCs, taken before TCRalphabeta/CD19-depleted stem cell transplant. The rearrangement uses TRBV12-3 or TRBV12-4 and TRBJ2-4; D uncertain. Written as DNA, the CDR3 is TGTGCCAGCAGTTTCCTGTCATCCAAAAACATTCAGTACTTC. This gives the protein CASSFLSSKNIQYF.